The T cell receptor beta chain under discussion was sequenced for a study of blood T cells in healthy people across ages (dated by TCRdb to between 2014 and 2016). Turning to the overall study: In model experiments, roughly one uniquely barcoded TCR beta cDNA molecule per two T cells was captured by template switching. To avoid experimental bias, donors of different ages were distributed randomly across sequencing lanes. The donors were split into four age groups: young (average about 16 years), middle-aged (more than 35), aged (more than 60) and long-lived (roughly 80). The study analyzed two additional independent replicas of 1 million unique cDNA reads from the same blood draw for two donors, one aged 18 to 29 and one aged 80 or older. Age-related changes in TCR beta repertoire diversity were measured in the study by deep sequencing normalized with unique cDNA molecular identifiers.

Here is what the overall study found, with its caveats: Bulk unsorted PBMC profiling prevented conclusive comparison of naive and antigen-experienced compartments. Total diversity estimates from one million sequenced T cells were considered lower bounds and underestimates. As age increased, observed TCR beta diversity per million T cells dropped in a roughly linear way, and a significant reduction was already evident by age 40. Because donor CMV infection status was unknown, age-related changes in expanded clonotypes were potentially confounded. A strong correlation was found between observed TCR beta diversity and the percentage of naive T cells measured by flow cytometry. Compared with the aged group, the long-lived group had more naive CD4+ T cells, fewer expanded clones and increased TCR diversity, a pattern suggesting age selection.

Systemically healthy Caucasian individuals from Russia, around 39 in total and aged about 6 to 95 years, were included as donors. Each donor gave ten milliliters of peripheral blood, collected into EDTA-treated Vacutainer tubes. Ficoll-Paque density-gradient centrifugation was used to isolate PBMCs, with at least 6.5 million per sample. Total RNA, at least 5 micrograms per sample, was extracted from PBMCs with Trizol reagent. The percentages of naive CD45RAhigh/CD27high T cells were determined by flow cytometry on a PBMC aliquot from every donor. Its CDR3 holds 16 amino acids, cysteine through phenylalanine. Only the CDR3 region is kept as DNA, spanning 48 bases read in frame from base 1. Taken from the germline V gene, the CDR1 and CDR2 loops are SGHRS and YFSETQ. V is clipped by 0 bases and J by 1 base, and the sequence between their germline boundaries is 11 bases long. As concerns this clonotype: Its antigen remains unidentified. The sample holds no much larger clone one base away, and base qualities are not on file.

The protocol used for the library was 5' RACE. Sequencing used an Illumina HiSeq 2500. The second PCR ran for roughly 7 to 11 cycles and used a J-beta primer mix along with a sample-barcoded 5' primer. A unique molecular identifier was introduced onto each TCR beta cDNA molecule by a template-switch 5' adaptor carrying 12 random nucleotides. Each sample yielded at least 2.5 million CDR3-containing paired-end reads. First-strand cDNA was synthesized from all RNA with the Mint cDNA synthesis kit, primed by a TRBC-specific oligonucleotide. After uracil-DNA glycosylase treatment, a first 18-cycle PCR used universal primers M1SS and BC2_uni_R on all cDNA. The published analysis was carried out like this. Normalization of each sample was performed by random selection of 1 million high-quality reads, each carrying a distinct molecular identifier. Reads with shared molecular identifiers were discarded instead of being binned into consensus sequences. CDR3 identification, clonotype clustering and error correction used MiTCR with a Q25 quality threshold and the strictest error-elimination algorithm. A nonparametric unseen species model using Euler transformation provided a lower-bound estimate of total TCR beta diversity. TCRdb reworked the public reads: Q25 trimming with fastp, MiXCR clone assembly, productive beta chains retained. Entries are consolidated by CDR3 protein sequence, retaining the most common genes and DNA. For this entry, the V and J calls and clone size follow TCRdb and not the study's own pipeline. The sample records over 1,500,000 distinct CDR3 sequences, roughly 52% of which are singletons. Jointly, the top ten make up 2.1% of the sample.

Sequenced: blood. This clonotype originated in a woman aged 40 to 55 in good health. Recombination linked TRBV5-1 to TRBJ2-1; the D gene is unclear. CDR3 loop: CASSLDWVRSYNEQFF. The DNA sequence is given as TGCGCCAGCAGCTTGGATTGGGTAAGATCCTACAATGAGCAGTTCTTC.